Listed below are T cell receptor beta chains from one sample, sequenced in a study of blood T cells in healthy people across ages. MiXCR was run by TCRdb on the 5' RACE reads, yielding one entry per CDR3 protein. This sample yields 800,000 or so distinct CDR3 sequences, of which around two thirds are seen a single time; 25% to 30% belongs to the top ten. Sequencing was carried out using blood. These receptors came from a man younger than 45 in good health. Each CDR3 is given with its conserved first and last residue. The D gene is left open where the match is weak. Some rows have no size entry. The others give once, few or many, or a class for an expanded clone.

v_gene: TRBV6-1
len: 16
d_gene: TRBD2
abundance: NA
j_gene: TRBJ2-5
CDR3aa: CASSEALLAGQETQYF
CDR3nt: TGTGCCAGCAGTGAAGCCCTACTAGCGGGGCAAGAGACCCAGTACTTC

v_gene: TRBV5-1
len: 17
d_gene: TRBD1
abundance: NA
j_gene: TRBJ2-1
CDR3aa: CASSLRSRTGSYNEQFF
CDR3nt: TGCGCCAGCAGCTTAAGGAGCAGGACAGGGTCCTACAATGAGCAGTTCTTC

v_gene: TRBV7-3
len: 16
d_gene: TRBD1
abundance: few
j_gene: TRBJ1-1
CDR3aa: CASSPGTGGPNTEAFF
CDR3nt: TGTGCCAGCAGCCCCGGGACAGGGGGACCTAACACTGAAGCTTTCTTT

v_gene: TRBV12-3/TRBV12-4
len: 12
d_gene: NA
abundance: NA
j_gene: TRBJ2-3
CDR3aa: CAGGVNTDTQYF
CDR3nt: TGTGCCGGAGGGGTGAACACAGATACGCAGTATTTT

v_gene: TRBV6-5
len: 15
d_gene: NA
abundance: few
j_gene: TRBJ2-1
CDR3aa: CASSYVASSYNEQFF
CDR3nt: TGTGCCAGCAGTTACGTGGCTAGCTCCTACAATGAGCAGTTCTTC

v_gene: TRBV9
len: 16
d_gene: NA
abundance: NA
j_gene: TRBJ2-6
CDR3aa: CASSASGQPGANVLTF
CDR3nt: TGTGCCAGCAGCGCCTCCGGACAGCCTGGGGCCAACGTCCTGACTTTC

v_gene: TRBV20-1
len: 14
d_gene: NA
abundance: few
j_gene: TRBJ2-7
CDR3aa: CSARGAQISYEQYF
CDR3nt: TGCAGTGCTAGAGGTGCACAGATTTCCTACGAGCAGTACTTC

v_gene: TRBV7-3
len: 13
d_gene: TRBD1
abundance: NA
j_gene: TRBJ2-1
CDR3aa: CASSLTGQGFQFF
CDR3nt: TGTGCCAGCAGCTTAACCGGACAGGGATTCCAGTTCTTC

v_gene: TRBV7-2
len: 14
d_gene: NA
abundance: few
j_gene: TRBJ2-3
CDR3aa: CASSLIPSTDTQYF
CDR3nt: TGTGCCAGCAGCCTCATACCCAGCACAGATACGCAGTATTTT

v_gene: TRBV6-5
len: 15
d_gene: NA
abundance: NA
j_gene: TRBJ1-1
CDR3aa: CASSYSRRMNTEAFF
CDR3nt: TGTGCCAGCAGTTACTCGAGGCGGATGAACACTGAAGCTTTCTTT

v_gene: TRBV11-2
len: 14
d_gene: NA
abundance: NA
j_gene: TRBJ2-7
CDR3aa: CASSLNKGPYEQYF
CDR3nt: TGTGCCAGCAGCTTAAATAAGGGGCCCTACGAGCAGTACTTC

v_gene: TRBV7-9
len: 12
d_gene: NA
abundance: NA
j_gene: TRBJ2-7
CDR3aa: CASRGQSYEQYF
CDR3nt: TGTGCCAGCAGGGGTCAGTCCTACGAGCAGTACTTC

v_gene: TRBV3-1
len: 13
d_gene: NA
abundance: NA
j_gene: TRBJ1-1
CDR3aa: CASSQRMNTEAFF
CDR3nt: TGTGCCAGCAGCCAACGGATGAACACTGAAGCTTTCTTT

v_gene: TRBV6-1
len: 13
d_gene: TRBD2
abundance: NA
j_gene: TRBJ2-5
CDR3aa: CASSRDYYNEQYF
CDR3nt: TGTGCCAGCAGTAGGGACTACTACAATGAGCAGTACTTC

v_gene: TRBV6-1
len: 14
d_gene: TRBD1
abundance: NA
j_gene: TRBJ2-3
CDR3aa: CASSDRWDSRTQYF
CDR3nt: TGTGCCAGCAGTGACCGATGGGACAGCCGCACGCAGTATTTT

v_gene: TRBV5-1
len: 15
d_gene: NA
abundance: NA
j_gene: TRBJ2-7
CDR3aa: CASSLTGSVSYEQYF
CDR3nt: TGCGCCAGCAGCTTGACGGGGTCTGTCTCCTACGAGCAGTACTTC

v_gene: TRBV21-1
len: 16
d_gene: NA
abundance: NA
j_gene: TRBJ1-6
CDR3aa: CASSNDRGFNNSPLHF
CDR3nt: TGTGCCAGCAGCAATGACAGGGGTTTTAATAATTCACCCCTCCACTTT

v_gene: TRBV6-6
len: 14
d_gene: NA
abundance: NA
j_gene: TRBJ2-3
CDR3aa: CASSYPGLTDTQYF
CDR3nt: TGTGCCAGCAGTTACCCGGGACTCACAGATACGCAGTATTTT

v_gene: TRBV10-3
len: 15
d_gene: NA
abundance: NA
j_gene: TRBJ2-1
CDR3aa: CAITKRDGSYNEQFF
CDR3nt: TGTGCCATCACCAAGAGGGACGGATCCTACAATGAGCAGTTCTTC

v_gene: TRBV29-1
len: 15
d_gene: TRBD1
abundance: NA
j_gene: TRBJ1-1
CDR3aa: CSVEDGNRGRTEAFF
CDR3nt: TGCAGCGTTGAAGATGGTAACAGGGGAAGAACTGAAGCTTTCTTT

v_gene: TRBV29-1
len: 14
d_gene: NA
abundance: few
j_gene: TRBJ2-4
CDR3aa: CSAQAREVGDEQYF
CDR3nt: TGCAGCGCCCAAGCGAGGGAGGTAGGGGATGAGCAGTACTTC

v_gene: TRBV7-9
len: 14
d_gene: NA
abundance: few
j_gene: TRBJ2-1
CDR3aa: CASSFGQGRDEQFF
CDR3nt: TGTGCCAGCAGCTTCGGGCAGGGCAGGGATGAGCAGTTCTTC

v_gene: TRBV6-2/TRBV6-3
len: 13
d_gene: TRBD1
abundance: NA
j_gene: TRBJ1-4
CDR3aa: CAGKQGAGEKLFF
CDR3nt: TGTGCCGGCAAACAGGGGGCCGGGGAAAAACTGTTTTTT

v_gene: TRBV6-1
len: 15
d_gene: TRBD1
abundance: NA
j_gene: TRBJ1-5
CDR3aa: CASSVDRGLGQPQHF
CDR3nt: TGTGCCAGCAGTGTTGACAGGGGCTTGGGGCAGCCCCAGCATTTT

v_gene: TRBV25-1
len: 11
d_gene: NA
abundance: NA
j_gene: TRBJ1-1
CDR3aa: CAGSAGPEAFF
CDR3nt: TGTGCCGGCAGTGCCGGCCCGGAAGCTTTCTTT

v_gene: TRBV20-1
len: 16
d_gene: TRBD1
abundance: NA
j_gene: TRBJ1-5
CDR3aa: CSARDFTGGSNQPQHF
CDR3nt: TGCAGTGCTAGAGATTTTACAGGGGGAAGCAATCAGCCCCAGCATTTT

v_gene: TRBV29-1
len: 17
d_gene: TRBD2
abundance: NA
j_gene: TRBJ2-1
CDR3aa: CSVAGLAGGSSYNEQFF
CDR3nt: TGCAGCGTCGCTGGACTAGCGGGGGGCAGTTCCTACAATGAGCAGTTCTTC